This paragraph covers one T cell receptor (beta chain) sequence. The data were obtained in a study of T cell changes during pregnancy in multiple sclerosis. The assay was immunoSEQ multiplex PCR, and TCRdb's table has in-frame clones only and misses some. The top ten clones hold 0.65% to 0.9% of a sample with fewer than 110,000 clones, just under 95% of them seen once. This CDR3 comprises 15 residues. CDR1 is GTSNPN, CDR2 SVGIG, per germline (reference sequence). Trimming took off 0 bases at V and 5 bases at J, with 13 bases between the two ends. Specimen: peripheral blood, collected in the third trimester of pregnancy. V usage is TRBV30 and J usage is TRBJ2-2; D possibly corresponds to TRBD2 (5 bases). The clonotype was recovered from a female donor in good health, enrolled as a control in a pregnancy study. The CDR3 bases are TGTGCCTGGAGTGTACTTACTCCGGGGACCGGGGAGCTGTTTTTT. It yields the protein CAWSVLTPGTGELFF.